The T cell receptor (beta chain) under discussion was sequenced for a study of cytomegalovirus exposure and HLA in healthy donors. The V segment lost 5 bases and the J segment 1 base; nucleotides outside the gene matches: 5. Per germline, CDR1 SEHNR and CDR2 FQNEAQ (reference sequence). The CDR3 contains 15 residues. This PCR relied on a set of 60 Vbeta primers and 13 Jbeta primers. The method was immunoSEQ multiplex PCR; TCRdb's version includes in-frame clones alone and lacks a portion of them. The data show tens of thousands of clones, with over 75% seen just once and approximately 4.8% held by the top ten.

V is TRBV7-9 and J is TRBJ2-5, with 9 bases fitting TRBD1. The TCR originated in a male donor in good health and CMV-seropositive. The sequencing input was PBMCs. For the CDR3, the DNA is TGTGCCAGCAGCCCGTTGGGACAGGGCCAAGAGACCCAGTACTTC. Amino acid sequence: CASSPLGQGQETQYF.